The entry below describes one T cell receptor beta chain. This CDR3 has 17 residues. CDR1 is SEHNR and CDR2 is FQNEAQ in the germline V gene (reference sequence). The J segment lost 1 base and the V segment lost 4 bases, leaving 9 bases of the junction unmatched. The data originate from a study of control samples from healthy donors and cancer patients. Profiled with immunoSEQ multiplex PCR; TCRdb holds only in-frame clones, not every one. The table has tens of thousands of clones, approximately 84% seen once. This receptor was taken from a man in his sixties or seventies with lung cancer. Sequencing was performed on PBMCs. The gene calls are TRBV7-9 and TRBJ2-7; 11 nucleotides align to TRBD2. The DNA for the CDR3 is TGTGCCAGCAGCTCGCCCTTGACTAGCGGGGCGTCCTACGAGCAGTACTTC. It encodes CASSSPLTSGASYEQYF.